The TCR beta chain described here comes from a study of blood T cells in healthy people across ages. Drawing of peripheral blood yielded ten milliliters from each donor. This CDR3 is 14 amino acids long. Germline V gene data show CDR1 as DFQATT and CDR2 as SNEGSKA (reference sequence). A second PCR, run for roughly 7 to 11 cycles, used a sample-barcoded 5' primer plus a J-beta primer mix. TCRdb ran MiXCR on the 5' RACE reads and lists one entry per CDR3 protein. The table includes 1.5 million to 2 million distinct CDR3 sequences, 28% detected once. In regard to this clonotype: Its target is not known. A much larger clone differs by one base, so this may be a read error.

Study findings and constraints: Relative to aged donors, long-lived donors carried more naive CD4+ cells and displayed higher diversity. The study regarded diversity estimates from one million T cells as underestimates.

The sample consisted of blood. The TCR was taken from a woman in her 30s in good health. This chain uses TRBV20-1 with TRBJ2-7, with 14 bases fitting TRBD2. CDR3 in DNA: TGCAGTGCTAACCCGGGACTAGCGGGAGACGAGCAGTGCTTC. The encoded protein is CSANPGLAGDEQCF.